These 27 T cell receptor beta chains share one sample of origin, sequenced in a study of early T cells in non-severe SARS-CoV-2 infection. TCRdb processed the 5' RACE reads anew with MiXCR; each CDR3 protein has one entry. The sample comprises fewer than 60,000 distinct CDR3 sequences, around a tenth of which are singletons, and under 5% rests with the top ten. Material for sequencing was whole blood. The receptors here all came from an adult who was a healthcare worker with PCR-confirmed SARS-CoV-2 infection or an uninfected control (not recorded which).

The chain carries TRBV20-1 and TRBJ1-1; D is perhaps TRBD1 (5 bases). This CDR3 spans 14 amino acids. In germline, CDR1 is DFQATT, CDR2 SNEGSKA (reference sequence). The V gene lost 0 bases and the J gene lost 4 bases, with 12 bases spanning the gap. This CDR3 reads CSARDFGDFTEAFF. The CDR3 bases are TGCAGTGCTAGAGATTTCGGGGACTTCACTGAAGCTTTCTTT.

This clonotype appeared many times. The DNA for the CDR3 is TGTGCCAGTAGTCCCTGGACAGACGTCACAGATACGCAGTATTTT. Amino acid sequence: CASSPWTDVTDTQYF. The chain combines TRBV19 with TRBJ2-3; a weak D match, TRBD1 (6 bases). The V and J ends lost 5 bases and 2 bases respectively, with 14 bases between them. The germline V gene encodes CDR1 LNHDA and CDR2 SQIVND (reference sequence). The CDR3 is 15 residues long.

This chain joins TRBV7-6 and TRBJ2-3; tentatively, D is TRBD1 (5 bases). The CDR3 spans 13 residues. Germline assignment: CDR1 SGHVS and CDR2 FNYEAQ. The V end lost 5 bases, the J end lost 4 bases, and 10 bases lay between the germline ends. CDR3 protein: CASSPEGADTQYF. The CDR3 DNA reads TGTGCCAGCAGCCCTGAAGGGGCAGATACGCAGTATTTT.

Many counts were recorded for this clonotype. The chain uses TRBV2 and TRBJ2-6; 7 bases align to TRBD1. V shed 6 bases, J shed 2 bases, and the junction held 4 bases outside the gene matches. The germline CDR1 and CDR2 sequences are SNHLY and FYNNEI. The CDR3 has 15 residues. The chain's CDR3 is CASRIGGAGANVLTF. The CDR3 coding sequence is TGTGCCAGCAGGATAGGGGGCGCTGGGGCCAACGTCCTGACTTTC.

This clonotype was found a few times. V usage is TRBV3-1 and J usage is TRBJ2-2; TRBD1 matches at 11 bases. Germline lookup yields CDR1 LGHDT and CDR2 YNNKEL (reference sequence). V was clipped by 2 bases and J by 2 bases; unmatched bases: 4. The CDR3 is 17 amino acids. The CDR3 loop reads CASSQWDRGRNTGELFF. In nucleotides, the CDR3 is TGTGCCAGCAGCCAATGGGACAGGGGGAGAAACACCGGGGAGCTGTTTTTT. The whole variable domain, remainder taken from reference TRBV3-1 and TRBJ2-2, is DTAVSQTPKYLVTQMGNDKSIKCEQNLGHDTMYWYKQDSKKFLKIMFSYNNKELIINETVPNRFSPKSPDKAHLNLHINSLELGDSAVYFCASSQWDRGRNTGELFFGEGSRLTVL.

This clonotype was observed a few times. V and J are TRBV7-9 and TRBJ2-4; D is perhaps TRBD1 (6 bases). V dropped 2 bases and J dropped 7 bases, with 9 bases sitting between them. The CDR3 spans 13 residues. Germline values: CDR1 SEHNR, CDR2 FQNEAQ (reference sequence). The CDR3, as DNA: TGTGCCAGCAGCTTATCAGGGGACAACATTCAGTACTTC. Amino acid sequence: CASSLSGDNIQYF.

This clonotype came up many times. V is TRBV11-3 and J is TRBJ2-2, with D hard to call. Germline CDR1 is SGHNT and CDR2 is YENEEA. The V end lost 8 bases, the J end lost 0 bases, and 10 bases lay between the germline ends. The CDR3 is 14 residues long. In DNA form, the CDR3 reads TGTGCCAGCGCGAACCTAGCGAACACCGGGGAGCTGTTTTTT. Protein: CASANLANTGELFF.

The chain uses TRBV5-8 and TRBJ2-2, with TRBD2 matching 8 bases. There are 16 residues in the CDR3. Germline V gives CDR1 SGHTS, CDR2 YDEGEE. The V gene end was trimmed by 0 bases and the J gene end by 5 bases; junction bases not matched to a gene: 6. The CDR3 protein is CASSLDPGGPTGELFF. DNA for the CDR3: TGTGCCAGCAGCTTGGATCCGGGAGGGCCTACCGGGGAGCTGTTTTTT.

This clonotype turned up a few times. The chain combines TRBV28 with TRBJ1-2; D possibly corresponds to TRBD1 (5 bases). The V gene lost 6 bases and the J gene lost 8 bases, with 16 bases spanning the gap. The CDR3 spans 13 residues. Germline V gene sequence: CDR1 MDHEN, CDR2 SYDVKM. CDR3 sequence reads: CASSPWGPEGYTF. For the CDR3, the DNA is TGTGCCAGCAGCCCTTGGGGCCCAGAGGGCTACACCTTC.

This clonotype was found many times. V gene TRBV29-1 combines with J gene TRBJ2-1, with D possibly TRBD1 on 5 matching bases. The CDR3 totals 13 residues. The germline gives CDR1 SQVTM, CDR2 ANQGSEA. V gave up 3 bases and J gave up 7 bases, with 13 bases separating them. Here the CDR3 DNA reads TGCAGCGTTGACAAGGGGCTTGGGAATGAGCAGTTCTTC. Protein sequence: CSVDKGLGNEQFF.

The table lists this clonotype with a few counts. The chain employs TRBV5-1 and TRBJ2-7; TRBD2 is a possible D gene (5 bases). Trimming stripped 4 bases from V and 5 bases from J, with 19 bases between. Per germline, CDR1 SGHRS and CDR2 YFSETQ. The CDR3 sequence is 15 residues long. The CDR3: CASSPRTGDYNEQYF. The CDR3 region has the DNA TGCGCCAGCAGCCCCCGGACCGGAGACTACAACGAGCAGTACTTC.

This clonotype was seen ten or more times. This rearrangement joins TRBV7-9 to TRBJ1-3; D gene ambiguous. Germline CDR1 SEHNR, CDR2 FQNEAQ (reference sequence). Trimming left V 7 bases short and J 0 bases short, with 7 bases between. The CDR3 sequence is 13 residues long. The CDR3 DNA reads as TGTGCCAGCAAGCGGGGCTCTGGAAACACCATATATTTT. Translation gives CASKRGSGNTIYF.

This clonotype was counted only a few times. V is TRBV2 and J is TRBJ2-7; D might be TRBD1 (6 bases). The CDR3 spans 11 residues. Germline V gene lookup returns CDR1 SNHLY and CDR2 FYNNEI. Trimming pared 6 bases from V and 10 bases from J, leaving 13 bases between. In DNA form, the CDR3 reads TGTGCCAGCAGCCCAGACAGGAGACAGTACTTC. Its protein is CASSPDRRQYF.

In this sample, this clonotype turned up many times. V usage is TRBV2 and J usage is TRBJ2-3, with D hard to call. The V gene's germline CDR1 is SNHLY and CDR2 FYNNEI. V was clipped by 6 bases and J by 0 bases, with 7 bases between them. The CDR3 runs 13 residues. The CDR3 is CASRKDSTDTQYF. CDR3 bases: TGTGCCAGCAGGAAAGATAGCACAGATACGCAGTATTTT.

Comments on this clonotype: A read error is possible here, since a much larger clone lies one base away. The chain has TRBV7-6 and TRBJ2-1; tentative D call: TRBD1 (6 bases). This CDR3 contains 14 residues. The germline gives CDR1 SGHVS, CDR2 FNYEAQ. The CDR3 coding sequence is TGTGTCAGCAGGGGCCGGGACACGTACAATGAGCAGTTCTTC. It is translated as CVSRGRDTYNEQFF.

This clonotype was seen repeatedly, ten times or more. The CDR3 DNA reads TGCGCCAGCAGCCTTGTTGTTGGGGCGAGGAGTGAGCAGTTCTTC. Translation gives CASSLVVGARSEQFF. The chain recombines TRBV5-1 with TRBJ2-1; tentative D call: TRBD1 (5 bases). The CDR3 loop spans 15 amino acids. V lost 4 bases and J lost 9, with 20 bases in between. Germline lookup yields CDR1 SGHRS and CDR2 YFSETQ.

By its share, this clonotype is medium-sized (0.01 to 0.1%). The chain couples TRBV19 to TRBJ2-3, with D hard to call. The CDR3 covers 13 residues. Germline V gives CDR1 LNHDA, CDR2 SQIVND (reference sequence). Trimming removed 6 bases at V and 2 bases at J, with 9 bases between. The CDR3 sequence is CASSPTDTDTQYF. The CDR3, as DNA: TGTGCCAGTAGCCCAACGGACACAGATACGCAGTATTTT.

Many counts were recorded for this clonotype. The gene calls are TRBV10-3 and TRBJ2-3, with 11 bases that match TRBD2. The V and J ends lost 3 bases and 2 bases, in that order; junction bases with no gene match: 10. The CDR3 extends over 18 amino acids. Germline V CDR1 and CDR2: ENHRY, SYGVKD. The CDR3 region is CAISDRRGSGGATDTQYF. The CDR3 DNA is TGTGCCATCAGTGATCGGCGAGGTAGCGGGGGGGCCACAGATACGCAGTATTTT.

The chain has TRBV29-1 and TRBJ2-3, with 7 bases matching TRBD1. Trimming cost V 2 bases and J 9 bases; bases outside gene matches: 8. This CDR3 comprises 13 residues. Germline V CDR1 and CDR2: SQVTM, ANQGSEA. The CDR3 DNA reads TGCAGCGTTGAATTACGACAGGGCCGGACGCAGTATTTT. Translation gives CSVELRQGRTQYF.

This clonotype has a single count. A clone one base away is much larger, so this may be a read error. This chain uses TRBV20-1 with TRBJ2-2, with D possibly being TRBD1 (6 bases). With 1 base removed from V and 5 bases from J, the gap between germline ends came to 17 bases. The CDR3 extends over 16 amino acids. Per the germline V gene, CDR1 is DFQATT and CDR2 is SNEGSKA (reference sequence). CDR3 amino acids: CSARVAQGQSTGELFF. CDR3 nucleotides: TGCAGTGCTAGAGTAGCCCAGGGGCAGAGTACCGGGGAGCTGTTTTTT.

This clonotype has a count of ten or more. The chain combines TRBV29-1 with TRBJ2-3; a possible D gene is TRBD2 (6 bases). V dropped 4 bases and J dropped 1 base, with 15 bases sitting between them. The CDR3 is made up of 15 amino acids. Germline V lookup: CDR1 SQVTM, CDR2 ANQGSEA. The CDR3 DNA follows: TGCAGCGTTGCTTCGGGGGATGTACGCACAGATACGCAGTATTTT. This sequence encodes CSVASGDVRTDTQYF.

The sample holds many counts of this clonotype. The chain has TRBV9 and TRBJ2-2; D is unclear. The germline V gene has CDR1 SGDLS and CDR2 YYNGEE. The CDR3 loop spans 14 amino acids. Deletions cut 1 base from V and 5 bases from J, with 9 bases between. The CDR3 here is CASSVSYWTGELFF. The CDR3 nucleotides are TGTGCCAGCAGCGTAAGTTACTGGACCGGGGAGCTGTTTTTT.

The CDR3 loop is CASSPRSGDGSYEQYF. CDR3 in DNA: TGTGCCAGCAGCCCACGTAGCGGGGACGGGTCCTACGAGCAGTACTTC. The chain is built from TRBV11-2 and TRBJ2-7; 8 nucleotides align to TRBD2. Germline V gene lookup returns CDR1 SGHAT and CDR2 FQNNGV. The junction had 10 bases not matched to a gene; V was cut back by 5 bases and J by 1 base. CDR3 length equals 16 residues. Based on the CDR3 plus reference TRBV11-2 and TRBJ2-7, the full variable domain is EAGVAQSPRYKIIEKRQSVAFWCNPISGHATLYWYQQILGQGPKLLIQFQNNGVVDDSQLPKDRFSAERLKGVDSTLKIQPAKLEDSAVYLCASSPRSGDGSYEQYFGPGTRLTVT.

This clonotype was recorded at least ten times. The J gene is TRBJ2-3, the V gene TRBV12-5; D possibly corresponds to TRBD2 (5 bases). This CDR3 has 14 amino acids. Trimming shortened V by 8 bases and J by 0 bases, and 12 bases separated the two germline ends. Germline V gives CDR1 LGHNT, CDR2 FRNRAP. The chain's CDR3 is CASLEGSSTDTQYF. CDR3 DNA sequence: TGTGCTAGTCTCGAGGGAAGTAGCACAGATACGCAGTATTTT.

This rearrangement joins TRBV7-2 to TRBJ2-7; D could derive from TRBD1 or TRBD2 (5 bases each). This CDR3 is built from 17 residues. The V and J ends lost 3 bases and 2 bases respectively, with 20 bases between them. Germline CDR1 is SGHTA and CDR2 is FQGNSA. The CDR3 coding sequence is TGTGCCAGCAGCTTTTCCAGAGGGGCAGGGCAGGCCTACGAGCAGTACTTC. As protein: CASSFSRGAGQAYEQYF.

The table lists this clonotype with many counts. The J gene is TRBJ2-3, the V gene TRBV7-2; 8 nucleotides align to TRBD1. Germline CDR1 is SGHTA and CDR2 is FQGNSA. The V segment lost 3 bases and the J segment 11 bases; nucleotides outside the gene matches: 7. The CDR3 is 13 residues long. CDR3 sequence reads: CASSLAGGYGQYF. The CDR3 nucleotides are TGTGCCAGCAGCTTGGCAGGGGGCTATGGGCAGTATTTT.

Note on this clonotype: This may arise from a read error, as a much more abundant clone is one base away. The chain combines TRBV11-2 with TRBJ2-5, with TRBD2 identical over 11 bases. CDR1 is SGHAT, CDR2 FQNNGV, per germline. CDR3 length equals 16 residues. CDR3 nucleotide sequence: TGTGTCAGCAGCTCCCGACTAGCGGGGACGCAAGAGACCCAGTACTTC. Its translation: CVSSSRLAGTQETQYF.